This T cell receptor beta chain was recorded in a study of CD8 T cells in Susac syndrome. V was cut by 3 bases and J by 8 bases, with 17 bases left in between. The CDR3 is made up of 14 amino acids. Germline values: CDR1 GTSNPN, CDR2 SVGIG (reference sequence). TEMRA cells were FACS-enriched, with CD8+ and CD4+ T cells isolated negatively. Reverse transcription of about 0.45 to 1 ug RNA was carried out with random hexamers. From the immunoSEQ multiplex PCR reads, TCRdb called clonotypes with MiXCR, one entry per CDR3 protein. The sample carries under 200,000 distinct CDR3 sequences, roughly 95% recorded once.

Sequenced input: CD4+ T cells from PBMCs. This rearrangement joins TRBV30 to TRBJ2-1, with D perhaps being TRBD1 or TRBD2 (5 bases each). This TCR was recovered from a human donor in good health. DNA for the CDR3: TGTGCCTGGAGCCGCTCCCACGGGGCGGATGAGCAGTTCTTC. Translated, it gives CAWSRSHGADEQFF.